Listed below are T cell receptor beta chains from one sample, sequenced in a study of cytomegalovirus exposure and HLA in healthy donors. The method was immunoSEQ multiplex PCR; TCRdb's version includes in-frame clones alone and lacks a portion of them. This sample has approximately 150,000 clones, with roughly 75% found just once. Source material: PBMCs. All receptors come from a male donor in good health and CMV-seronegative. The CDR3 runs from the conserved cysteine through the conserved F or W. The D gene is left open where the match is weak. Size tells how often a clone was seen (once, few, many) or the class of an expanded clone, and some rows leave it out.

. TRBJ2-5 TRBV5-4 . CASSLPQVETQYF TGTGCCAGCAGCTTACCGCAGGTAGAGACCCAGTACTTC
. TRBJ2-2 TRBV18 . CASSLGGTGELFF TGTGCCAGCTCACTCGGCGGGACCGGGGAGCTGTTTTTT
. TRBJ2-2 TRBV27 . CASSIQGSGELFF TGTGCCAGCAGTATACAGGGCTCCGGGGAGCTGTTTTTT
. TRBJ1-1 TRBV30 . CAWSPLGHQNTEAFF TGTGCCTGGAGTCCTTTGGGGCACCAGAACACTGAAGCTTTCTTT
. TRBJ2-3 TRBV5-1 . CASSFSSASTDTQYF TGCGCCAGCAGCTTTAGCTCTGCTAGCACAGATACGCAATATTTT
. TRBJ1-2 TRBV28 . CASNLGQTSGYTF TGTGCCAGCAATTTAGGACAGACGAGTGGCTACACCTTC
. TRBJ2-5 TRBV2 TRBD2 CASSSGGRETQYF TGTGCCAGCAGCTCGGGGGGGCGGGAGACCCAGTACTTC
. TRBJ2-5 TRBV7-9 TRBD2 CASRPGGSQETQYF TGTGCCAGCAGGCCGGGGGGGAGCCAAGAGACCCAGTACTTC
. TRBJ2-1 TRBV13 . CASSPSGASSNEQFF TGTGCCAGCAGCCCATCGGGAGCGTCGAGCAATGAGCAGTTCTTC
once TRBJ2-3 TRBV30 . CAWNLGRTDTQYF TGTGCCTGGAATCTAGGCCGCACAGATACGCAGTATTTT
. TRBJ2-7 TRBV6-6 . CASSSRVEGQYF TGTGCCAGCAGTTCTAGGGTTGAGGGGCAGTACTTC
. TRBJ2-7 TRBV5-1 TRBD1 CASSSYGTGGGEQYF TGCGCCAGCAGCTCCTACGGGACAGGGGGCGGTGAGCAGTACTTC